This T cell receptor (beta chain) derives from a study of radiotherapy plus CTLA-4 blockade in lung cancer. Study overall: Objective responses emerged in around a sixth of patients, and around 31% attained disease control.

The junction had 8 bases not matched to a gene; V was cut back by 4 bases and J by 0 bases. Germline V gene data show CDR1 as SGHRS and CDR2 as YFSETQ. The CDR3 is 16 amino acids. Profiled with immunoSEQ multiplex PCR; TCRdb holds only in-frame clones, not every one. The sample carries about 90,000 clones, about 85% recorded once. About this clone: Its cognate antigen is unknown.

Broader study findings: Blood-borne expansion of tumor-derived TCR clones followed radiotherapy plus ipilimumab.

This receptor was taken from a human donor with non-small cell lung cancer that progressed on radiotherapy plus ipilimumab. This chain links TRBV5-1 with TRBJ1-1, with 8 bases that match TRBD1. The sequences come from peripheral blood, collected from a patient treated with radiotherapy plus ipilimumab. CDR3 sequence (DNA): TGCGCCAGCAGCATCGGACAGGGAGGGATGAACACTGAAGCTTTCTTT. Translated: CASSIGQGGMNTEAFF. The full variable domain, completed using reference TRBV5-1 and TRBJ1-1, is KAGVTQTPRYLIKTRGQQVTLSCSPISGHRSVSWYQQTPGQGLQFLFEYFSETQRNKGNFPGRFSGRQFSNSRSEMNVSTLELGDSALYLCASSIGQGGMNTEAFFGQGTRLTVV.